The rows below give T cell receptor beta chains drawn from one sample of a study of STAT5B mutations in CD4+ large granular lymphocyte leukemia. The repertoire was sequenced with immunoSEQ multiplex PCR; TCRdb's copy has only in-frame clones and lacks some. The data show 30,000 or so clones, with about four fifths seen just once and approximately 2.8% held by the top ten. The sample consisted of CD4+ T cells from blood buffy coats. These receptors came from a human donor in good health. The CDR3 runs from the conserved cysteine through the conserved F or W. The D gene is left open where the match is weak. Only part of the rows carry a size: once, few, many, or a class if the clone is expanded.

TRBJ1-4 TRBV29-1 - - TGCAGCGTTCAGACCGGGCCAATGAGTGAAAAACTGTTTTTT CSVQTGPMSEKLFF
TRBJ2-7 TRBV2 TRBD2 - TGTGCCAGCAGGTCCCAAGCGGGAGGTGCTTACGAGCAGTACTTC CASRSQAGGAYEQYF
TRBJ1-1 TRBV7-2 TRBD1 - TGTGCCAGCAGCCTATCCGGGACAGGGGTCTTGAACACTGAAGCTTTCTTT CASSLSGTGVLNTEAFF
TRBJ1-4 TRBV29-1 - - TGCAGCGTCAGTTCAACTAATGAAAAACTGTTTTTT CSVSSTNEKLFF
TRBJ2-7 TRBV19 TRBD1 - TGTGCCAGTACCAGGACAGGCGCCTACGAGCAGTACTTC CASTRTGAYEQYF
TRBJ2-2 TRBV5-1 - - TGCGCCAGCAGCACGACAGGGAACACCGGGGAGCTGTTTTTT CASSTTGNTGELFF
TRBJ2-2 TRBV5-1 - few TGCGCCAGCAGCTTGCACCTGGGGTCCACCGGGGAGCTGTTTTTT CASSLHLGSTGELFF
TRBJ1-5 TRBV6-5 - - TGTGCCAGCAGACGACAGAGGACTAGTGATCAGCCCCAGCATTTC CASRRQRTSDQPQHF
TRBJ1-5 TRBV6-5 TRBD1 - TGTGCCAGCAGTCTTAGGCGACAGGGAGGCCAGCCCCAGCATTTT CASSLRRQGGQPQHF
TRBJ1-1 TRBV6-6 - - TGTGCCAGCAGGGCCCCGGGCCTTAACACTGAAGCTTTCTTT CASRAPGLNTEAFF
TRBJ1-5 TRBV19 - - TGTGCCAGTAGTTCCCGGCGGGGGGCGCATCAGCCCCAGCATTTT CASSSRRGAHQPQHF
TRBJ2-7 TRBV28 - - TGTGCCAGCAGTTTGGGGGGCCCACCCTACGAGCAGTACTTC CASSLGGPPYEQYF
TRBJ2-2 TRBV6-6 - - TGTGCCACCTATGGACAGAACACCGGGGAGCTGTTTTTT CATYGQNTGELFF
TRBJ1-5 TRBV6-1 - few TGTGCCAGCAGTGAAGCAGGGTGGAATCAGCCCCAGCATTTT CASSEAGWNQPQHF
TRBJ2-7 TRBV6-5 - - TGTGCCAGCAGTTACTCTGGAACAGGGTACATTTTCGAGCAGTACTTC CASSYSGTGYIFEQYF
TRBJ2-3 TRBV6-1 TRBD2 - TGTGCCAGCATAGCGGGAGATCGTTCAGATACGCAGTATTTT CASIAGDRSDTQYF
TRBJ2-1 TRBV7-2 TRBD1 once TGTGCCAGCAGCCGTGACAGGGTGGGCAATGAGCAGTTCTTC CASSRDRVGNEQFF
TRBJ1-4 TRBV18 - - TGTGCCAGCTCACGAGGGAGTACTAATGAAAAACTGTTTTTT CASSRGSTNEKLFF
TRBJ1-4 TRBV18 - - TGTGCCAGCTCACAACAGGGAGAAAAACTGTTTTTT CASSQQGEKLFF
TRBJ2-7 TRBV29-1 - - TGCAGCGCCTCGGAGCAAAGCCGCTCCTACGAGCAGTACTTC CSASEQSRSYEQYF
TRBJ2-5 TRBV7-9 TRBD1 - TGTGCCAGCAGCAGTTCCGACAGGGGTAAAGAGACCCAGTACTTC CASSSSDRGKETQYF
TRBJ1-4 TRBV6-1 - - TGTGCCAGCAGTGAAGCCGGAGCCACAACTAATGAAAAACTGTTTTTT CASSEAGATTNEKLFF
TRBJ2-2 TRBV5-5 - - TGTGCCAGCAGCTTGGGGGGAAACACCGGGGAGCTGTTTTTT CASSLGGNTGELFF
TRBJ2-1 TRBV10-3 TRBD2 - TGTGCCATCAGTCTAGCGGGCCAAAACAATGAGCAGTTCTTC CAISLAGQNNEQFF
TRBJ2-7 TRBV28 - - TGTGCCAGCAAGTCGGCCAGCTTCTCCTACGAGCAGTACTTC CASKSASFSYEQYF
TRBJ2-5 TRBV29-1 - - TGCAGCGTTGGCAGGGAGACCCAGTACTTC CSVGRETQYF
TRBJ1-6 TRBV27 TRBD1 medium-sized TGTGCCAGCAGTCCCACGACAGGGGACAATTCACCCCTCCACTTT CASSPTTGDNSPLHF
TRBJ1-4 TRBV5-1 TRBD1 - TGCGCCAGCAGCTTGGACAACGCCCCAACAGGGGGCAAAGGCGAAAAACTGTTTTTT CASSLDNAPTGGKGEKLFF
TRBJ2-3 TRBV19 - few TGTGCCAGTAGTATCCAATGGGTGCAAGATACGCAGTATTTT CASSIQWVQDTQYF
TRBJ1-1 TRBV6-5 - - TGTGCCAGCAGTTCCCCCCTCCGGGCTTTCTTT CASSSPLRAFF
TRBJ2-3 TRBV7-9 - - TGTGCCAGCAGCTTAGGAACCACAGATACGCAGTATTTT CASSLGTTDTQYF
TRBJ1-1 TRBV4-2 - few TGTGCCAGCAGCCGGAGGCCGGGGGGCGATCGGGGCACTGAAGCTTTCTTT CASSRRPGGDRGTEAFF
TRBJ2-3 TRBV19 - - TGTGCCAGTAGTATACCAGCAGGCGGGATCACAGATACGCAGTATTTT CASSIPAGGITDTQYF
TRBJ2-1 TRBV30 - once TGTGCCTACCAACGGGGGACCAATGAGCAGTTCTTC CAYQRGTNEQFF
TRBJ1-2 TRBV7-9 TRBD1 - TGTGCCAGCAGCTACGGACAGGGGTCCAATAACTATGGCTACACCTTC CASSYGQGSNNYGYTF
TRBJ2-3 TRBV5-1 - once TGCGCCAGCAGCTTGGTGGGGGAGAGGGGAGATACGCAGTATTTT CASSLVGERGDTQYF